Each of the 28 T cell receptor beta chains below was sequenced from the same sample in a study of blood T cell repertoires in COVID-19. Sequenced by immunoSEQ multiplex PCR; TCRdb stores in-frame clones only, minus some. In the table there are tens of thousands of clones, around nine tenths of which are singletons. The sequencing input was peripheral blood. The receptors originated from a man between 60 and 70 years old with active or convalescent COVID-19.

V is TRBV15 and J is TRBJ2-5; 10 bases agree with TRBD2. CDR3 length: 16 amino acids. Looked up from germline, CDR1 is LNHNV and CDR2 is YYDKDF (reference sequence). Losses at the gene ends were 4 bases for V and 2 bases for J; bases not matched to a gene: 7. CDR3 loop: CATSNLLAGLQETQYF. CDR3 nucleotides: TGTGCCACCAGCAACTTACTAGCGGGACTTCAAGAGACCCAGTACTTC.

The chain has TRBV5-1 and TRBJ2-3; tentative D call: TRBD2 (5 bases). This CDR3 has 16 residues. Per the germline V gene, CDR1 is SGHRS and CDR2 is YFSETQ. The germline V and J ends were trimmed by 3 bases and 4 bases, with 18 bases remaining between them. CDR3 sequence reads: CASSYTGGLPADTQYF. The CDR3 DNA reads as TGCGCCAGCAGCTACACTGGCGGGCTTCCGGCAGATACGCAGTATTTT.

The chain combines TRBV25-1 with TRBJ2-6; D not resolved. Trimming removed 7 bases from V and 1 base from J, with 5 bases in between. Germline CDR1 reads MGHDK; CDR2 reads SYGVNS. The CDR3 extends over 13 amino acids. CDR3 residues: CASTPSGANVLTF. CDR3 DNA: TGTGCCAGCACCCCGTCTGGGGCCAACGTCCTGACTTTC.

V is TRBV11-2 and J is TRBJ1-1, with 11 bases lining up with TRBD1. The CDR3 spans 13 residues. Trimming took 5 bases from V and 7 from J; bases not matched to a gene: 3. The germline CDR1 and CDR2 sequences are SGHAT and FQNNGV. The CDR3 coding sequence is TGTGCCAGCAGCGGGGACAGGGGGGGTGAAGCTTTCTTT. This encodes CASSGDRGGEAFF.

The V call is TRBV6-5, the J call TRBJ2-1; 13 bases are shared with TRBD2. With 5 bases clipped from V and 6 bases from J, the junction kept 4 bases outside the gene matches. This CDR3 comprises 15 residues. Germline values: CDR1 MNHEY, CDR2 SVGAGI. The CDR3 DNA follows: TGTGCCAGCAGTCTTACTAGCGGGGGGGCCAATGAGCAGTTCTTC. This codes for CASSLTSGGANEQFF.

The chain combines TRBV19 with TRBJ1-5, with D hard to call. Per the germline V gene, CDR1 is LNHDA and CDR2 is SQIVND (reference sequence). Trimming left V 4 bases short and J 1 base short, with 14 bases between. The CDR3 is 16 residues long. The CDR3 loop reads CASSTRPGPSNQPQHF. The CDR3 DNA reads as TGTGCCAGTAGTACCCGCCCCGGTCCAAGCAATCAGCCCCAGCATTTT. The whole variable domain, filled in from reference TRBV19 and TRBJ1-5, reads DGGITQSPKYLFRKEGQNVTLSCEQNLNHDAMYWYRQDPGQGLRLIYYSQIVNDFQKGDIAEGYSVSREKKESFPLTVTSAQKNPTAFYLCASSTRPGPSNQPQHFGDGTRLSIL.

This clone was recorded a few times. The rearrangement uses TRBV28 and TRBJ2-3; 12 bases align to TRBD2. Germline CDR1 MDHEN, CDR2 SYDVKM. The V and J ends lost 5 bases and 11 bases, in that order; junction bases with no gene match: 8. The CDR3 has 14 residues. CDR3 in DNA: TGTGCCAGCAGTAAGACTAGCGGGAGAGTCGAGCAGTATTTT. Translated, it gives CASSKTSGRVEQYF.

The chain recombines TRBV2 with TRBJ2-3; D might be TRBD1 (5 bases). Germline V gene sequence: CDR1 SNHLY, CDR2 FYNNEI. The V and J ends lost 6 bases and 0 bases respectively, with 13 bases between them. This CDR3 is built from 15 residues. The CDR3, as DNA: TGTGCCAGCAGCCCAGGGAAATCTAGCACAGATACGCAGTATTTT. It encodes CASSPGKSSTDTQYF.

The chain employs TRBV21-1 and TRBJ1-1. TRBV21-1 is recorded as a pseudogene. The CDR3 is made up of 12 amino acids. As DNA, the CDR3 is TGTGCCAGCAGCATGGGGGGAACTGAAGCTTTCTTT. Protein: CASSMGGTEAFF.

The genes are TRBV7-9 and TRBJ1-1; D is perhaps TRBD1 (5 bases). Germline V gene data show CDR1 as SEHNR and CDR2 as FQNEAQ (reference sequence). Trimming took 2 bases from V and 1 from J, leaving 11 bases between them. This CDR3 comprises 15 residues. CDR3 bases: TGTGCCAGCAGCTTATACCAGGGCGCGAACACTGAAGCTTTCTTT. It translates to CASSLYQGANTEAFF.

This clone has a single count. V usage is TRBV29-1 and J usage is TRBJ2-7; D uncertain. The CDR3 has 13 residues. The germline CDR1 and CDR2 sequences are SQVTM and ANQGSEA. Deletions cut 3 bases from V and 3 bases from J, with 12 bases between. CDR3: CSVEVYFLYEQYF. CDR3 coding DNA: TGCAGCGTTGAGGTCTACTTTCTCTACGAGCAGTACTTC.

This chain links TRBV15 with TRBJ1-4, with D possibly being TRBD1 (5 bases). The CDR3 has 14 residues. The ends were cut back, 1 base at V and 7 bases at J, with 10 bases in the middle. Looked up from germline, CDR1 is LNHNV and CDR2 is YYDKDF (reference sequence). CDR3 in DNA: TGTGCCACCAGCAGAGGCGGGGCAGCTGAAAAACTGTTTTTT. Encoded protein: CATSRGGAAEKLFF.

This chain connects TRBV18 to TRBJ2-2; TRBD2 matches 12 bases. V lost 3 bases, J lost 5 bases, and 10 bases stayed unmatched. Per germline, CDR1 KGHSH and CDR2 LQKENI. The CDR3 has 18 residues. The CDR3 sequence is CASSPPLLAGGTTGELFF. In DNA, the CDR3 is TGTGCCAGCTCACCCCCCCTACTAGCGGGAGGAACGACCGGGGAGCTGTTTTTT. The full variable domain, with the rest looked up from reference TRBV18 and TRBJ2-2, is NAGVMQNPRHLVRRRGQEARLRCSPMKGHSHVYWYRQLPEEGLKFMVYLQKENIIDESGMPKERFSAEFPKEGPSILRIQQVVRGDSAAYFCASSPPLLAGGTTGELFFGEGSRLTVL.

This chain connects TRBV2 to TRBJ2-3, with D possibly matching TRBD2 (5 bases). The germline V gene encodes CDR1 SNHLY and CDR2 FYNNEI. The CDR3 is 14 amino acids. Trimming pared 2 bases from V and 3 bases from J, leaving 9 bases between. CDR3 DNA: TGTGCCAGCAGTGAACTCCGGGGAACAGATACGCAGTATTTT. Its protein is CASSELRGTDTQYF. The variable domain in full, with the rest retrieved from reference TRBV2 and TRBJ2-3, is EPEVTQTPSHQVTQMGQEVILRCVPISNHLYFYWYRQILGQKVEFLVSFYNNEISEKSEIFDDQFSVERPDGSNFTLKIRSTKLEDSAMYFCASSELRGTDTQYFGPGTRLTVL.

This sequence joins TRBV9 and TRBJ2-5, with 11 bases that match TRBD2. The germline V gene encodes CDR1 SGDLS and CDR2 YYNGEE. The CDR3 is 14 amino acids. After removal of 3 bases from V and 4 bases from J, the junction contained 2 bases not matched to a gene. CDR3 DNA sequence: TGTGCCAGCAGCGGGGGGACTAGCGGAGAGACCCAGTACTTC. Translating it yields CASSGGTSGETQYF.

The chain links TRBV7-2 to TRBJ2-2; TRBD1 matches 7 bases. The V gene end was trimmed by 1 base and the J gene end by 2 bases; junction bases not matched to a gene: 4. The CDR3 has 16 residues. Germline CDR1 reads SGHTA; CDR2 reads FQGNSA. The CDR3 coding sequence is TGTGCCAGCAGCTTAGATAGAGGGGGCAACACCGGGGAGCTGTTTTTT. Its protein is CASSLDRGGNTGELFF.

V is TRBV19 and J is TRBJ1-1; no clear D gene. The CDR3 spans 12 residues. Trimming took off 3 bases at V and 5 bases at J, with 7 bases between the two ends. Germline V gene lookup returns CDR1 LNHDA and CDR2 SQIVND (reference sequence). The CDR3 region has the DNA TGTGCCAGTAGTATCGGGTTAACTGAAGCTTTCTTT. Translating it yields CASSIGLTEAFF.

The rearrangement links TRBV2 to TRBJ2-6, with 8 positions matching TRBD2. After removal of 7 bases from V and 0 bases from J, the junction contained 8 bases not matched to a gene. The CDR3 contains 17 residues. Per the germline V gene, CDR1 is SNHLY and CDR2 is FYNNEI. The CDR3 DNA follows: TGTGCCAGCACCAGGGGACTAGTCAGCTCTGGGGCCAACGTCCTGACTTTC. It yields the protein CASTRGLVSSGANVLTF.

The chain joins TRBV18 to TRBJ1-3; TRBD1 matches 11 bases. Germline values: CDR1 KGHSH, CDR2 LQKENI. The CDR3 is 19 amino acids. The J segment lost 2 bases and the V segment lost 0 bases, leaving 9 bases of the junction unmatched. The CDR3 DNA reads as TGTGCCAGCTCACCACCGGGATGGACAGGGGGCGCCCCTGGAAACACCATATATTTT. Its protein product is CASSPPGWTGGAPGNTIYF.

The chain recombines TRBV7-6 with TRBJ2-3; 13 bases are shared with TRBD2. Germline V gene lookup returns CDR1 SGHVS and CDR2 FNYEAQ. V gave up 1 base and J gave up 5 bases; unmatched junction bases: 3. The CDR3 consists of 16 residues. Written as DNA, the CDR3 is TGTGCCAGCAGCTTAGGGACTAGCGGGAGAGGAGATACGCAGTATTTT. Protein product: CASSLGTSGRGDTQYF.

The chain employs TRBV7-3 and TRBJ2-5; TRBD1 might be the D (5 bases). CDR1 and CDR2 (germline): SGHTA, FQGTGA. V dropped 5 bases and J dropped 5 bases, with 12 bases sitting between them. This CDR3 contains 13 residues. The CDR3 bases are TGTGCCAGCAGCCCCAGGGTGTGGGAGACCCAGTACTTC. Its translation is CASSPRVWETQYF.

The J gene is TRBJ2-7, the V gene TRBV28; 7 bases fit TRBD1. V shed 2 bases and J 7 bases; nucleotides not matched to a gene: 8. The length of the CDR3 is 14 residues. CDR1 and CDR2 from the germline V gene are MDHEN and SYDVKM. The CDR3 loop reads CASSLQGVAKEQYF. The CDR3 DNA reads TGTGCCAGCAGTTTACAGGGGGTGGCAAAGGAGCAGTACTTC.

This chain links TRBV11-2 with TRBJ2-2, with TRBD1 matching over 8 bases. Germline V gives CDR1 SGHAT, CDR2 FQNNGV. The CDR3 runs to 16 residues. V lost 5 bases, J lost 4 bases, and 9 bases stayed unmatched. CDR3 region: CASSRPQGAGTGELFF. The CDR3 DNA sequence: TGTGCCAGCAGCAGACCCCAGGGGGCGGGCACCGGGGAGCTGTTTTTT.

The rearrangement uses TRBV24-1 and TRBJ2-3; maybe TRBD2 (6 bases). The CDR3 length is 14 residues. The V gene's germline CDR1 is KGHDR and CDR2 SFDVKD. Trimming removed 6 bases from V and 1 base from J, with 10 bases in between. CDR3 in amino acids: CATSRRGGTDTQYF. In nucleotides, the CDR3 is TGTGCCACCAGTAGGAGGGGAGGCACAGATACGCAGTATTTT.

V and J are TRBV9 and TRBJ2-3; no clear D gene. The CDR3 is made up of 15 amino acids. The V end was cut by 0 bases, the J end by 1 base, with 9 bases between. Germline CDR1 and CDR2: SGDLS and YYNGEE. CDR3 region: CASSVAQYGTDTQYF. CDR3 DNA: TGTGCCAGCAGCGTAGCGCAGTACGGCACAGATACGCAGTATTTT.

V usage is TRBV4-3 and J usage is TRBJ2-1; TRBD2 agrees at 7 bases. The CDR3 contains 14 residues. From germline, CDR1 is LGHNA and CDR2 YSLEER. Trimming cost V 5 bases and J 5 bases; bases outside gene matches: 6. The CDR3 nucleotides are TGCGCCAGCAGCTACTTCGGGAGGAACAATGAGCAGTTCTTC. Translating it yields CASSYFGRNNEQFF.

This clone was picked up one time. As DNA, the CDR3 is TGTGCCAGTAGTCCGAGCAGGGGGCGATTGGCCAAAAACATTCAGTACTTC. This translates into CASSPSRGRLAKNIQYF. The chain is built from TRBV19 and TRBJ2-4, with 8 bases lining up with TRBD1. In germline, CDR1 is LNHDA, CDR2 SQIVND (reference sequence). The CDR3 spans 17 residues. The V segment lost 5 bases and the J segment 1 base; nucleotides outside the gene matches: 10.

This clone appeared a single time. V is TRBV6-5 and J is TRBJ1-1; no clear D. Germline assignment: CDR1 MNHEY and CDR2 SVGAGI. This CDR3 has 12 residues. Trimming took off 6 bases at V and 6 bases at J, with 11 bases between the two ends. The CDR3 DNA is TGTGCCAGCAGGACCATTAGCGCTGAAGCTTTCTTT. It encodes CASRTISAEAFF.